This T cell receptor (beta chain) comes out of a study of monozygotic twins with inflammatory bowel disease (dated by TCRdb to the late 2010s). Looking at the study overall: The complete study included 28 monozygotic twin pairs: 19 IBD-discordant Danish pairs and nine German pairs, of which four were IBD-concordant and five were IBD-discordant. The search for disease-associated traits relied mainly on comparing, within discordant pairs, IBD patients with their genetically identical healthy co-twins. Each individual had, on average, about 151 000 unique TCRalpha sequences and 181 000 unique TCRbeta sequences available for analysis. What the research found in general, with its limitations: Distinction between different T cell subtypes could not be achieved in the analysis. TCRbeta repertoire diversity, by inverse Simpson index, was decreased in IBD patients compared with their healthy co-twins. Fewer clonotypes were shared with other individuals by IBD patients than by healthy twins, most markedly in patients showing signs of disease activity. Concordant and discordant twins showed no difference in repertoire similarity, possibly because of limited statistical power. The results gave no support for a single strong signal or clonotype linked to IBD. Because patients were on differing immunosuppressive treatments, the repertoires may have picked up extra background noise and inter-individual variability.

Library preparation was by 5' RACE. For each TCR library, 3,000 to 4,000 ng of total RNA was used. For each sample, cDNA synthesis was carried out in eight separate reactions using SMARTScribe reverse transcriptase. During cDNA synthesis, template switching introduced unique molecular identifiers that contained a 6-nucleotide sample barcode. Amplification of TCRalpha and TCRbeta cDNA involved two nested PCRs of 16 and 9 cycles, and each PCR was followed by bead purification. Before amplification, the cDNA was both treated with uracil DNA-glycosylase and purified with the QIAquick PCR purification kit. In the second PCR, Illumina TruSeq-compatible adapters and sample-specific barcodes were added. Library quality and concentration were assessed using TapeStation and Qubit, and roughly 5 ng of each library was pooled. The pooled libraries were sequenced with 2 x 100 bp reads and custom sequencing primers on an Illumina HiSeq2500 single-index Rapid Run. The paper's processing steps were these. MiGEC version 1.2.6 was used for UMI-based consensus assembly, which corrected PCR and sequencing errors. MiXCR version 2.1.1 handled V(D)J alignment, clonotype assembly and CDR3 extraction. Gene usage, clonotype sharing and MAIT/NKT TCR abundance were normalised by analysing the top 1000, 10 000 and 20 000 clonotypes per sample. After downsampling to 27 000 UMIs, diversity was calculated as the inverse Simpson index using the vegan R package. Statistical testing used paired Mann-Whitney U tests on the discordant twin pairs and applied Benjamini-Hochberg correction for multiple testing. Reprocessed by TCRdb, the reads give a single entry per CDR3 protein sequence, without DNA. TCRdb's processing, not the authors' own work, is the source of the V and J calls. The table of this sample itemizes approximately 150,000 distinct CDR3 sequences. 7.4% of the sample rests with the top ten.

In the germline V gene (reference sequence), CDR1 corresponds to LNHNV and CDR2 to YYDKDF. From its cysteine to its phenylalanine, the CDR3 spans 15 amino acids. The nucleotide record is missing. About this clonotype itself: Its specific antigen is unknown.

From each donor, a roughly 2.5 ml peripheral blood sample was drawn into PAXgene tubes and stored at -80 degrees C. Total RNA was isolated from whole blood with the PAXgene blood miRNA kit on an automated QIAcube, without T cell sorting. Peripheral blood from monozygotic twin pairs, either concordant or discordant for inflammatory bowel disease, underwent deep TCRalpha and TCRbeta repertoire profiling that used unique molecular barcoding. Smoking habits were recorded for all twin pairs, with individuals classified as current, former or never smokers. Sequencing used blood. The source is a human donor with ulcerative colitis or Crohn's disease, or a healthy co-twin of an affected twin (not recorded which). The V and J segments used are TRBV15 and TRBJ1-2; TCRdb picks TRBD1, but there is no DNA to check that call. CDR3 reads: CATSRVPGQIYGYTF. When the CDR3 is completed using the reference TRBV15 and TRBJ1-2 genes on either side, the full variable domain is DAMVIQNPRYQVTQFGKPVTLSCSQTLNHNVMYWYQQKSSQAPKLLFHYYDKDFNNEADTPDNFQSRRPNTSFCFLDIRSPGLGDTAMYLCATSRVPGQIYGYTFGSGTRLTVV.